Following are 19 T cell receptor beta chains from one sample sequenced in a study of T cell responses to AZD1222 COVID-19 vaccine. Profiling relied on immunoSEQ multiplex PCR, and the TCRdb table lists in-frame clones only, not all of them. Altogether 130,000 to 150,000 clones are present, approximately 90% being singletons, with the ten largest covering about 5.3%. Here the sequenced sample was peripheral blood, taken on day 0 of AZD1222 vaccination. The receptors were gathered from an adult in good health.

This chain uses TRBV28 with TRBJ1-1, with D perhaps matching TRBD1 (5 bases). CDR3 length: 13 amino acids. Trimming removed 6 bases at V and 3 bases at J, with 11 bases between. CDR1 is MDHEN, CDR2 SYDVKM, per germline. The CDR3 protein is CASSNSGDTEAFF. CDR3 in DNA: TGTGCCAGCAGCAACTCGGGGGACACTGAAGCTTTCTTT.

The chain has TRBV12-3 or TRBV12-4 and TRBJ1-2; tentatively, D is TRBD1 (5 bases). CDR3 size: 12 residues. Trimming took off 6 bases at V and 8 bases at J, with 13 bases between the two ends. The CDR3 DNA is TGTGCCAGCAGCCCTGGGGGATCCGGCTACACCTTC. Translating it yields CASSPGGSGYTF.

The table lists this clone with a few counts. The chain links TRBV11-1 to TRBJ2-5; D is undetermined. This CDR3 has 13 residues. V shed 2 bases and J shed 5 bases, with 9 bases lying between them. In germline, CDR1 is SGHAT, CDR2 FQDESV (reference sequence). CDR3 nucleotides: TGTGCCAGCAGCTTAAGGGATCCGGAGACCCAGTACTTC. Its translation is CASSLRDPETQYF.

The rearrangement links TRBV28 to TRBJ2-1; TRBD2 agrees at 8 bases. This CDR3 has 12 amino acids. Per the germline V gene, CDR1 is MDHEN and CDR2 is SYDVKM. In DNA, the CDR3 is TGTGCAGCGGGGGACAAACCCTTTGAGCAGTTCTTC. This gives the protein CAAGDKPFEQFF.

This clone was detected once. This chain links TRBV20-1 with TRBJ2-1, with TRBD2 matching over 10 bases. This CDR3 has 15 residues. CDR1 DFQATT and CDR2 SNEGSKA come from the germline V gene (reference sequence). V shed 3 bases and J 3 bases; nucleotides not matched to a gene: 5. CDR3 amino acids: CSASPLAGGYNEQFF. DNA for the CDR3: TGCAGTGCTAGTCCCTTAGCGGGAGGCTACAATGAGCAGTTCTTC.

This sequence joins TRBV14 and TRBJ2-5; the D is unclear. V was cut by 4 bases and J by 4 bases, with 13 bases left in between. CDR3 length: 14 amino acids. The germline gives CDR1 SGHDN, CDR2 FVKESK. The CDR3, as DNA: TGTGCCAGCAGCCCTGGTCTTCAAGGAGAGACCCAGTACTTC. It encodes CASSPGLQGETQYF.

The V call is TRBV5-5, the J call TRBJ2-7; D is ambiguous. This CDR3 has 16 residues. Germline V gene data show CDR1 as SGHKS and CDR2 as YYEKEE (reference sequence). V was pared by 0 bases and J by 0 bases, with 13 bases between. Written as DNA, the CDR3 is TGTGCCAGCAGCTTGGTCCCGGACCTGAGCTCCTACGAGCAGTACTTC. This sequence encodes CASSLVPDLSSYEQYF. The complete variable domain, with remaining parts taken from reference TRBV5-5 and TRBJ2-7, reads DAGVTQSPTHLIKTRGQQVTLRCSPISGHKSVSWYQQVLGQGPQFIFQYYEKEERGRGNFPDRFSARQFPNYSSELNVNALLLGDSALYLCASSLVPDLSSYEQYFGPGTRLTVT.

The chain employs TRBV5-5 and TRBJ1-6; 8 positions agree with TRBD1. This CDR3 region has 16 residues. Trimming at V came to 2 bases and at J to 9 bases, leaving 10 bases not matched to a gene. Looked up from germline, CDR1 is SGHKS and CDR2 is YYEKEE (reference sequence). CDR3 residues: CASSLDTDRVSSPLHF. The CDR3 DNA follows: TGTGCCAGCAGCTTAGACACGGACAGGGTTAGTTCACCCCTCCACTTT.

The chain links TRBV5-6 to TRBJ2-7, with D possibly being TRBD1 (6 bases). The length of the CDR3 is 14 residues. The V gene lost 2 bases and the J gene lost 2 bases, with 11 bases spanning the gap. CDR1 is SGHDT and CDR2 is YYEEEE in the germline V gene. For the CDR3, the DNA is TGTGCCAGCAGCTTAACAGGGTTCACCTACGAGCAGTACTTC. It codes for CASSLTGFTYEQYF.

This rearrangement joins TRBV19 to TRBJ1-2; no clear D gene. V dropped 5 bases and J dropped 7 bases, with 11 bases sitting between them. This CDR3 comprises 12 residues. Germline CDR1 is LNHDA and CDR2 is SQIVND (reference sequence). CDR3 loop: CASSFPTAGYTF. The CDR3 coding sequence is TGTGCCAGTAGTTTCCCGACGGCTGGCTACACCTTC.

The chain recombines TRBV11-3 with TRBJ2-1; possibly TRBD2 for D (6 bases). Trimming cost V 0 bases and J 0 bases, with 15 bases left between them. The germline V gene has CDR1 SGHNT and CDR2 YENEEA. The CDR3 totals 18 residues. As DNA, the CDR3 is TGTGCCAGCAGCTTAGACCACGGCGGGACGAGCTCCTACAATGAGCAGTTCTTC. Translated: CASSLDHGGTSSYNEQFF.

This chain joins TRBV5-6 and TRBJ2-7, with a tentative D call TRBD2 (5 bases). With 2 bases removed from V and 4 bases from J, the gap between germline ends came to 7 bases. The length of the CDR3 is 12 residues. Germline assignment: CDR1 SGHDT and CDR2 YYEEEE. The CDR3 nucleotides read TGTGCCAGCAGCTTCGGGGAATACGAGCAGTACTTC. Protein sequence: CASSFGEYEQYF.

The rearrangement joins TRBV5-1 to TRBJ2-7, with D possibly TRBD1 on 5 matching bases. Germline V CDR1 and CDR2: SGHRS, YFSETQ. The CDR3 sequence is 13 residues long. Trimming took 3 bases from V and 4 from J, leaving 11 bases between them. CDR3 in DNA: TGCGCCAGCAGCTCAGGGCCTGGTTACGAGCAGTACTTC. This translates into CASSSGPGYEQYF.

The V and J genes are TRBV27 and TRBJ1-1; D unresolved. V was trimmed by 3 bases and J by 1 base, leaving 6 bases between them. The CDR3 loop spans 13 amino acids. Germline V gene lookup returns CDR1 MNHEY and CDR2 SMNVEV (reference sequence). The CDR3 nucleotides read TGTGCCAGCAGTTTCCAGCAGAACACTGAAGCTTTCTTT. Translated, it gives CASSFQQNTEAFF.

This clone showed up just a few times. V usage is TRBV6-5 and J usage is TRBJ2-6; TRBD2 might be the D (5 bases). V was shortened by 6 bases and J by 4 bases, with 13 bases between the two germline ends. Germline V gene data show CDR1 as MNHEY and CDR2 as SVGAGI. This CDR3 has 15 amino acids. CDR3 in DNA: TGTGCCAGCAGCAGAGGGTTCGACGGGGCCAACGTCCTGACTTTC. Its protein is CASSRGFDGANVLTF.

The gene calls are TRBV6-2 or TRBV6-3 and TRBJ2-7; D remains unclear. Trimming left V 0 bases short and J 0 bases short, with 9 bases between. Germline CDR1 and CDR2: MNHEY and SVGEGT. The CDR3 has 15 residues. CDR3 in amino acids: CASSYSSGTSYEQYF. The CDR3, as DNA: TGTGCCAGCAGTTACTCGTCAGGAACCTCCTACGAGCAGTACTTC.

This chain connects TRBV19 to TRBJ1-2; D is unclear. Germline V lookup: CDR1 LNHDA, CDR2 SQIVND (reference sequence). The CDR3 is made up of 15 amino acids. Trimming removed 4 bases at V and 2 bases at J, with 14 bases between. The CDR3 loop is CASSRWSSSNYGYTF. In nucleotides, the CDR3 is TGTGCCAGTAGTAGATGGTCCTCCTCCAACTATGGCTACACCTTC.

This clone was seen only once. This chain uses TRBV21-1 with TRBJ2-7; the tabulated D call, TRBD1, remains unverified against the DNA. TRBV21-1 corresponds to a pseudogene. This CDR3 region has 14 residues. The CDR3 protein is CASSKVGRFYEQYF. CDR3 DNA sequence: TGTGCCAGCAGCAAAGTTGGCAGGTTCTACGAGCAGTACTTC.

The V call is TRBV6-6, the J call TRBJ2-5; 11 positions agree with TRBD2. The ends lost 4 bases at V and 2 bases at J; junction bases unmatched: 3. Germline CDR1 reads MNHNY; CDR2 reads SVGAGI (reference sequence). The CDR3 contains 15 residues. The CDR3 nucleotides read TGTGCCAGCAGTTCTAGGACTAGCGGGCAAGAGACCCAGTACTTC. This translates into CASSSRTSGQETQYF.